This entry lists 19 T cell receptor beta chains sequenced from one sample in a study of radiotherapy plus CTLA-4 blockade in lung cancer. Clones were sequenced by immunoSEQ multiplex PCR, and TCRdb holds only the in-frame ones, with some missing. The sample holds over 80,000 clones, approximately 83% seen once. The sequenced sample was peripheral blood, obtained from a patient treated with radiotherapy plus ipilimumab. The origin of the receptors is a human donor with non-small cell lung cancer who had stable disease on radiotherapy plus ipilimumab.

This rearrangement joins TRBV7-2 to TRBJ2-7; 10 nucleotides line up with TRBD2. With 3 bases clipped from V and 5 bases from J, the junction kept 7 bases outside the gene matches. Germline V lookup: CDR1 SGHTA, CDR2 FQGNSA. The CDR3 has 15 amino acids. This CDR3 is CASSLSGGARNEQYF. The CDR3, as DNA: TGTGCCAGCAGCTTGAGCGGGGGGGCTCGGAACGAGCAGTACTTC.

The count of this clone is one. This chain links TRBV9 with TRBJ2-1, with 7 bases identical to TRBD2. Germline V CDR1 and CDR2: SGDLS, YYNGEE. J gave up 4 bases and V 4 bases, and 5 bases lay outside the gene matches. This CDR3 has 14 amino acids. The CDR3 is CASSRREGYNEQFF. The CDR3 DNA reads TGTGCCAGCAGCCGGAGGGAGGGGTACAATGAGCAGTTCTTC.

Comments on this clone: Other DNA sequences of this sample code for an identical CDR3. This chain connects TRBV2 to TRBJ1-3, with no clear D. The CDR3 is 13 residues long. Germline CDR1 SNHLY, CDR2 FYNNEI. The V end was cut by 4 bases, the J end by 1 base, with 5 bases between. CDR3 nucleotide sequence: TGTGCCAGCAGTGGTAGTTCTGGAAACACCATATATTTT. Encoded protein: CASSGSSGNTIYF.

This clone is a singleton in its sample. The genes are TRBV29-1 and TRBJ2-6, with TRBD1 matching over 8 bases. The CDR3 contains 16 residues. The V gene's germline CDR1 is SQVTM and CDR2 ANQGSEA. Trimming cost V 6 bases and J 0 bases; bases outside gene matches: 7. For the CDR3, the DNA is TGCAGCGTCATGGACAGGGCCCACTCTGGGGCCAACGTCCTGACTTTC. It is translated as CSVMDRAHSGANVLTF. Complete variable domain (other parts from reference TRBV29-1 and TRBJ2-6): SAVISQKPSRDICQRGTSLTIQCQVDSQVTMMFWYRQQPGQSLTLIATANQGSEATYESGFVIDKFPISRPNLTFSTLTVSNMSPEDSSIYLCSVMDRAHSGANVLTFGAGSRLTVL.

V and J are TRBV28 and TRBJ2-7, with a possible D match to TRBD2 (5 bases). The CDR3 totals 14 residues. Germline CDR1 and CDR2: MDHEN and SYDVKM. Trimming pared 6 bases from V and 3 bases from J, leaving 15 bases between. CDR3 amino acids: CASRPRGEGYEQYF. As DNA, the CDR3 is TGTGCCAGCAGGCCCCGGGGAGAGGGCTACGAGCAGTACTTC.

The chain couples TRBV19 to TRBJ1-5; D unresolved. Germline V gene data show CDR1 as LNHDA and CDR2 as SQIVND (reference sequence). CDR3 length: 14 amino acids. The V end was cut by 3 bases, the J end by 6 bases, with 12 bases between. The CDR3 bases are TGTGCCAGTAGTATCGGGTGGGGATCTCAGCCCCAGCATTTT. Amino acids: CASSIGWGSQPQHF.

The chain carries TRBV6-1 and TRBJ1-4; D is possibly TRBD1 (5 bases). Germline V gene sequence: CDR1 MNHNS, CDR2 SASEGT. V lost 1 base and J 4 bases, leaving 13 bases between the germline ends. This CDR3 is 16 amino acids long. The CDR3 reads CASSEGGVIFNEKLFF. The CDR3 region has the DNA TGTGCCAGCAGTGAAGGGGGGGTGATATTTAATGAAAAACTGTTTTTT.

The genes are TRBV2 and TRBJ1-2; D not resolved. This CDR3 is built from 10 residues. Germline V CDR1 and CDR2: SNHLY, FYNNEI. The V gene lost 7 bases and the J gene lost 8 bases, with 8 bases spanning the gap. The CDR3 loop is CASKLRGYTF. CDR3 DNA sequence: TGTGCCAGCAAATTAAGAGGCTACACCTTC.

The chain uses TRBV6-1 and TRBJ2-3; 10 positions agree with TRBD1. V dropped 4 bases and J dropped 5; count of bases not matched to a gene: 6. Germline V gene sequence: CDR1 MNHNS, CDR2 SASEGT. The CDR3 is 15 residues long. The CDR3 sequence: CASSARTGGGDTQYF. The CDR3 coding sequence is TGTGCCAGCAGTGCCCGGACAGGGGGTGGAGATACGCAGTATTTT.

V is TRBV7-9 and J is TRBJ2-3; a weak D match, TRBD2 (7 bases). Looked up from germline, CDR1 is SEHNR and CDR2 is FQNEAQ (reference sequence). Trimming cost V 5 bases and J 4 bases, with 16 bases left between them. The length of the CDR3 is 15 residues. Written as DNA, the CDR3 is TGTGCCAGCAGCCTGGAGGGGGGGCGCCCAGATACGCAGTATTTT. This sequence encodes CASSLEGGRPDTQYF.

J is TRBJ1-6 and V is TRBV5-1; D perhaps matches TRBD1 (5 bases). Trimming left V 4 bases short and J 5 bases short, with 10 bases between. Looked up from germline, CDR1 is SGHRS and CDR2 is YFSETQ. The CDR3 has 14 amino acids. This CDR3 is CASSSGRDNSPLHF. The CDR3 DNA reads TGCGCCAGCAGCAGCGGCAGGGATAATTCACCCCTCCACTTT.

The rearrangement joins TRBV28 to TRBJ1-2; tentatively, D is TRBD1 (6 bases). This CDR3 region has 12 residues. Between the trimmed V and J ends, which lost 5 bases and 8 bases, there was a span of 12 bases. Germline-derived CDR1 and CDR2 are MDHEN and SYDVKM. The CDR3 protein is CASSRGQLGYTF. Here the CDR3 DNA reads TGTGCCAGCAGTCGCGGACAGCTCGGCTACACCTTC.

This clone appeared a single time. The chain links TRBV28 to TRBJ2-2; D is possibly TRBD2 (7 bases). Germline CDR1 reads MDHEN; CDR2 reads SYDVKM. Trimming shortened V by 2 bases and J by 4 bases, and 11 bases separated the two germline ends. The CDR3 is made up of 15 amino acids. CDR3: CASSLGGASTGELFF. As DNA, the CDR3 is TGTGCCAGCAGTTTAGGGGGGGCGAGCACCGGGGAGCTGTTTTTT.

This chain uses TRBV5-1 with TRBJ2-2, with 9 bases matching TRBD2. This CDR3 has 16 amino acids. After removal of 2 bases from V and 4 bases from J, the junction contained 6 bases not matched to a gene. The germline V gene encodes CDR1 SGHRS and CDR2 YFSETQ. In DNA form, the CDR3 reads TGCGCCAGCAGCTTAGATGGCGGGGGGGCCACCGGGGAGCTGTTTTTT. This translates into CASSLDGGGATGELFF. The full variable domain, in which reference TRBV5-1 and TRBJ2-2 provide the parts outside the CDR3, is KAGVTQTPRYLIKTRGQQVTLSCSPISGHRSVSWYQQTPGQGLQFLFEYFSETQRNKGNFPGRFSGRQFSNSRSEMNVSTLELGDSALYLCASSLDGGGATGELFFGEGSRLTVL.

This chain connects TRBV5-1 to TRBJ1-1, with D hard to call. The V gene lost 1 base and the J gene lost 5 bases, with 9 bases spanning the gap. This CDR3 is built from 13 residues. In germline, CDR1 is SGHRS, CDR2 YFSETQ. CDR3 sequence reads: CASSLYEGTEAFF. CDR3 nucleotide sequence: TGCGCCAGCAGCTTGTACGAAGGGACTGAAGCTTTCTTT.

This clone was picked up one time. The gene calls are TRBV18 and TRBJ1-1, with D hard to call. V was cut by 0 bases and J by 0 bases, with 8 bases left in between. The CDR3 covers 15 residues. The germline gives CDR1 KGHSH, CDR2 LQKENI. The CDR3 DNA sequence: TGTGCCAGCTCACCACCTGCAAATCTGAACACTGAAGCTTTCTTT. Encoded protein: CASSPPANLNTEAFF.

The chain employs TRBV5-5 and TRBJ2-7; D is unclear. The V gene's germline CDR1 is SGHKS and CDR2 YYEKEE (reference sequence). The CDR3 extends over 13 amino acids. The V end was cut by 0 bases, the J end by 1 base, with 5 bases between. The CDR3 is CASSLGVSYEQYF. CDR3 DNA: TGTGCCAGCAGCTTGGGCGTGTCCTACGAGCAGTACTTC.

The chain carries TRBV19 and TRBJ2-7; TRBD1 is a possible D gene (6 bases). Germline V gene data show CDR1 as LNHDA and CDR2 as SQIVND (reference sequence). The CDR3 totals 15 residues. V gave up 5 bases and J gave up 0 bases, with 14 bases separating them. CDR3 region: CASSFGGMSSYEQYF. As DNA, the CDR3 is TGTGCCAGTAGTTTTGGGGGCATGAGCTCCTACGAGCAGTACTTC.

The rearrangement joins TRBV28 to TRBJ1-4, with D unresolved. Germline CDR1 is MDHEN and CDR2 is SYDVKM. The ends were cut back, 2 bases at V and 0 bases at J, with 4 bases in the middle. The CDR3 runs 14 residues. The chain's CDR3 is CASSLDATNEKLFF. As DNA, the CDR3 is TGTGCCAGCAGTTTAGACGCAACTAATGAAAAACTGTTTTTT.